Below are 31 T cell receptor beta chains sequenced from a single sample in a study of siplizumab effects on memory and regulatory T cells. Assay: immunoSEQ multiplex PCR; the TCRdb copy retains only in-frame clones and omits some. The sample includes over 80,000 clones, roughly 94% of them seen just once. Sequencing used non-Treg CD4+ T cells sorted from blood. These receptors were taken from a human donor in good health.

The DNA for the CDR3 is TGTGCCAGCCAGTTTGTCTACGAGCAGTACTTC. As protein: CASQFVYEQYF. The gene calls are TRBV2 and TRBJ2-7; D remains ambiguous. V was shortened by 8 bases and J by 3 bases, with 8 bases between the two germline ends. The length of the CDR3 is 11 residues. Looked up from germline, CDR1 is SNHLY and CDR2 is FYNNEI.

The J gene is TRBJ1-3, the V gene TRBV7-8, with D tentatively TRBD1 (5 bases). The CDR3 runs 14 residues. From germline, CDR1 is SGHVS and CDR2 FQNEAQ. The ends were cut back, 5 bases at V and 2 bases at J, with 10 bases in the middle. CDR3 region: CASSRGAPGNTIYF. CDR3 coding DNA: TGTGCCAGCAGCCGGGGCGCACCTGGAAACACCATATATTTT.

The V call is TRBV30, the J call TRBJ2-3, with D possibly matching TRBD2 (5 bases). V lost 4 bases and J lost 5, with 7 bases in between. The germline gives CDR1 GTSNPN, CDR2 SVGIG (reference sequence). The CDR3 loop spans 11 amino acids. The CDR3 DNA reads TGTGCCTGGAAGGCGGGAGATACGCAGTATTTT. Encoded protein: CAWKAGDTQYF.

V gene TRBV30 combines with J gene TRBJ1-6; D may be TRBD1 (6 bases). This CDR3 is built from 15 residues. V lost 3 bases and J lost 1, with 10 bases in between. Germline CDR1 is GTSNPN and CDR2 is SVGIG (reference sequence). The CDR3 DNA is TGTGCCTGGAGCCGGACAGTATCCTATAATTCACCCCTCCACTTT. Translating gives CAWSRTVSYNSPLHF. Full variable domain (missing parts from reference TRBV30 and TRBJ1-6): SQTIHQWPATLVQPVGSPLSLECTVEGTSNPNLYWYRQAAGRGLQLLFYSVGIGQISSEVPQNLSASRPQDRQFILSSKKLLLSDSGFYLCAWSRTVSYNSPLHFGNGTRLTVT.

This chain joins TRBV5-1 and TRBJ2-1; perhaps D is TRBD1 or TRBD2 (6 bases each). CDR1 is SGHRS, CDR2 YFSETQ, per germline. Trimming stripped 7 bases from V and 7 bases from J, with 15 bases between. The CDR3 totals 13 residues. The CDR3 spells CASGRQAGNEQFF. The CDR3 coding sequence is TGCGCCAGCGGCCGACAGGCGGGGAATGAGCAGTTCTTC.

The rearrangement joins TRBV25-1 to TRBJ2-3; 8 bases match TRBD2. J was trimmed by 1 base and V by 5 bases; bases with no gene match: 2. The germline V gene has CDR1 MGHDK and CDR2 SYGVNS. This CDR3 is built from 14 residues. The CDR3 DNA reads TGTGCCAGCAGTAGAGCGGGGGGCACAGATACGCAGTATTTT. As protein: CASSRAGGTDTQYF.

The chain couples TRBV28 to TRBJ1-5; 7 bases agree with TRBD1. This CDR3 contains 14 residues. The V gene end was trimmed by 3 bases and the J gene end by 5 bases; junction bases not matched to a gene: 4. The germline V gene encodes CDR1 MDHEN and CDR2 SYDVKM. This CDR3 reads CASSLNRGDQPQHF. The CDR3 DNA is TGTGCCAGCAGTTTGAACAGGGGCGATCAGCCCCAGCATTTT.

This chain connects TRBV15 to TRBJ1-1, with D uncertain. This CDR3 is 17 amino acids long. In germline, CDR1 is LNHNV, CDR2 YYDKDF (reference sequence). The V end was cut by 0 bases, the J end by 1 base, with 15 bases between. The CDR3 sequence: CATSRDLLTPQNTEAFF. CDR3 sequence (DNA): TGTGCCACCAGCAGAGATCTATTAACACCACAGAACACTGAAGCTTTCTTT.

The rearrangement uses TRBV19 and TRBJ2-4; D assignment may be TRBD1 or TRBD2 (5 bases each). This CDR3 comprises 14 residues. With 2 bases removed from V and 6 bases from J, the gap between germline ends came to 11 bases. Per the germline V gene, CDR1 is LNHDA and CDR2 is SQIVND (reference sequence). In nucleotides, the CDR3 is TGTGCCAGTAGTATACAGGGTCGGGGAAACATTCAGTACTTC. Amino acids: CASSIQGRGNIQYF.

The J gene is TRBJ2-1, the V gene TRBV13; 10 nucleotides align to TRBD1. The length of the CDR3 is 17 residues. V shed 0 bases and J 4 bases; nucleotides not matched to a gene: 6. Germline V gene data show CDR1 as PRHDT and CDR2 as FYEKMQ (reference sequence). The DNA of the CDR3 is TGTGCCAGCAGCTTAGGCAGGGGACAGGGGTTATACAATGAGCAGTTCTTC. Amino acid sequence: CASSLGRGQGLYNEQFF.

The chain has TRBV28 and TRBJ2-7, with D perhaps assigned TRBD1 or TRBD2 (5 bases each). V shed 6 bases and J shed 0 bases, with 15 bases lying between them. Germline V lookup: CDR1 MDHEN, CDR2 SYDVKM. This CDR3 contains 15 residues. The CDR3 sequence: CASRPSGDGSYEQYF. Written as DNA, the CDR3 is TGTGCCAGCAGACCCTCCGGGGACGGCTCCTACGAGCAGTACTTC.

J is TRBJ1-1 and V is TRBV9; D gene ambiguous. CDR1 and CDR2 from the germline V gene are SGDLS and YYNGEE. CDR3 length: 13 residues. The germline V and J ends were trimmed by 4 bases and 0 bases, with 7 bases remaining between them. The chain's CDR3 is CASSPDMNTEAFF. The DNA of the CDR3 is TGTGCCAGCAGCCCGGATATGAACACTGAAGCTTTCTTT. Combining the CDR3 with reference TRBV9 and TRBJ1-1 gives the whole variable domain DSGVTQTPKHLITATGQRVTLRCSPRSGDLSVYWYQQSLDQGLQFLIQYYNGEERAKGNILERFSAQQFPDLHSELNLSSLELGDSALYFCASSPDMNTEAFFGQGTRLTVV.

This chain connects TRBV5-4 to TRBJ2-3; 7 nucleotides match TRBD1. CDR3 length equals 16 residues. The junction had 9 bases not matched to a gene; V was cut back by 4 bases and J by 1 base. Germline CDR1 SGHNT, CDR2 YYREEE (reference sequence). DNA for the CDR3: TGTGCCAGCAGCCGATTCGCAGGGGGTGGCACAGATACGCAGTATTTT. Translating gives CASSRFAGGGTDTQYF.

The chain couples TRBV28 to TRBJ2-6; possible D gene TRBD1, 5 bases. Deletions cut 4 bases from V and 2 bases from J, with 9 bases between. This CDR3 is built from 15 residues. The germline V gene encodes CDR1 MDHEN and CDR2 SYDVKM. This CDR3 reads CASSSTGTGANVLTF. As DNA, the CDR3 is TGTGCCAGCAGTTCAACAGGCACTGGGGCCAACGTCCTGACTTTC.

The count of this clone is one. Germline and junction disagree at one end, which may indicate a read error. The chain is built from TRBV10-3 and TRBJ2-7, with D perhaps TRBD2 (5 bases). This CDR3 spans 13 amino acids. CDR1 and CDR2 from the germline V gene are ENHRY and SYGVKD. The CDR3 sequence: CAIGEGSTYEQYF. The CDR3 DNA sequence: TGTGCCATCGGTGAGGGCAGTACCTACGAGCAGTACTTC.

J is TRBJ2-7 and V is TRBV28; D is perhaps TRBD1 or TRBD2 (5 bases each). V was shortened by 3 bases and J by 1 base, with 7 bases between the two germline ends. The CDR3 length is 13 residues. The germline gives CDR1 MDHEN, CDR2 SYDVKM. CDR3 sequence: CASSLRGSYEQYF. The CDR3 bases are TGTGCCAGCAGTTTGAGGGGTTCCTACGAGCAGTACTTC.

This chain connects TRBV7-9 to TRBJ2-7; 9 bases are a match to TRBD1. Germline V gene sequence: CDR1 SEHNR, CDR2 FQNEAQ (reference sequence). The CDR3 has 15 amino acids. Losses at the gene ends were 2 bases for V and 5 bases for J; bases not matched to a gene: 7. DNA for the CDR3: TGTGCCAGCAGCTTATCCGGGACAGGGTTCGACGAGCAGTACTTC. This gives the protein CASSLSGTGFDEQYF.

The chain combines TRBV6-1 with TRBJ1-6; 8 nucleotides line up with TRBD1. This CDR3 is 14 amino acids long. After removal of 7 bases from V and 8 bases from J, the junction contained 7 bases not matched to a gene. The V gene's germline CDR1 is MNHNS and CDR2 SASEGT. For the CDR3, the DNA is TGTGCCAGCACCGACAGGGGCTCTGATTCACCCCTCCACTTT. This sequence encodes CASTDRGSDSPLHF.

This clone was detected once. The gene calls are TRBV11-3 and TRBJ2-1; tentative D call: TRBD2 (5 bases). Between the trimmed V and J ends, which lost 5 bases and 6 bases, there was a span of 17 bases. The germline gives CDR1 SGHNT, CDR2 YENEEA. The CDR3 spans 15 residues. CDR3 DNA: TGTGCCAGCAGCGTTGGACTGACTTTTATCAATGAGCAGTTCTTC. It specifies CASSVGLTFINEQFF.

The chain joins TRBV28 to TRBJ1-5; 10 bases fit TRBD1. This CDR3 has 17 amino acids. Trimming at V came to 8 bases and at J to 0 bases, leaving 10 bases not matched to a gene. Germline CDR1 reads MDHEN; CDR2 reads SYDVKM. The CDR3 region is CASGGQGLQNSNQPQHF. In DNA, the CDR3 is TGTGCCAGCGGGGGACAGGGGCTTCAAAATAGCAATCAGCCCCAGCATTTT. The variable domain in full, completed from reference TRBV28 and TRBJ1-5, reads DVKVTQSSRYLVKRTGEKVFLECVQDMDHENMFWYRQDPGLGLRLIYFSYDVKMKEKGDIPEGYSVSREKKERFSLILESASTNQTSMYLCASGGQGLQNSNQPQHFGDGTRLSIL.

This clone was counted once. The chain employs TRBV6-1 and TRBJ2-7; TRBD1 matches at 11 bases. CDR1 is MNHNS and CDR2 is SASEGT in the germline V gene. J gave up 7 bases and V 6 bases, and 5 bases lay outside the gene matches. This CDR3 has 13 amino acids. Here the CDR3 DNA reads TGTGCCAGCAGGAGGGACAGGGGGAGGGAGCAGTACTTC. Protein product: CASRRDRGREQYF.

The chain carries TRBV28 and TRBJ1-5; D ambiguous. Germline loops: CDR1 MDHEN, CDR2 SYDVKM. The V gene lost 6 bases and the J gene lost 7 bases, with 13 bases spanning the gap. CDR3 length: 13 residues. The CDR3 DNA sequence: TGTGCCAGCAGCGCCCCTCCCGGCCAGCCCCAGCATTTT. As protein: CASSAPPGQPQHF.

The chain carries TRBV19 and TRBJ1-5; D is perhaps TRBD1 (5 bases). Trimming left V 6 bases short and J 3 bases short, with 18 bases between. Per the germline V gene, CDR1 is LNHDA and CDR2 is SQIVND (reference sequence). This CDR3 contains 16 residues. The CDR3 DNA follows: TGTGCCAGTAGCCCCACGGGGGGGACTTACAATCAGCCCCAGCATTTT. This encodes CASSPTGGTYNQPQHF.

The genes are TRBV6-5 and TRBJ2-7; D might be TRBD1 or TRBD2, each matching 5 bases. The CDR3 consists of 15 residues. Germline CDR1 MNHEY, CDR2 SVGAGI. Trimming pared 5 bases from V and 4 bases from J, leaving 18 bases between. The CDR3 nucleotides are TGTGCCAGCAGTCCACTAGATGGGACGGTTTACGAGCAGTACTTC. Its protein is CASSPLDGTVYEQYF.

This rearrangement joins TRBV30 to TRBJ1-4; D gene unclear. Germline CDR1 reads GTSNPN; CDR2 reads SVGIG (reference sequence). Between the trimmed V and J ends, which lost 3 bases and 8 bases, there was a span of 13 bases. CDR3 length: 13 amino acids. The CDR3 sequence is CAWSRKGKEKLFF. The CDR3 region has the DNA TGTGCCTGGAGCCGAAAGGGAAAAGAAAAACTGTTTTTT.

The genes are TRBV28 and TRBJ2-7, with TRBD1 as a possible D gene (5 bases). The CDR3 consists of 14 residues. V was trimmed by 3 bases and J by 5 bases, leaving 14 bases between them. Looked up from germline, CDR1 is MDHEN and CDR2 is SYDVKM. For the CDR3, the DNA is TGTGCCAGCAGTTTTTCCAGGGTCAACGACGAGCAGTACTTC. Translating it yields CASSFSRVNDEQYF.

The chain employs TRBV10-2 and TRBJ1-1, with D hard to call. CDR1 is WSHSY, CDR2 SAAADI, per germline. The CDR3 is 14 residues long. The V end was cut by 8 bases, the J end by 12 bases, with 25 bases between. CDR3 DNA sequence: TGCGCCAGCCTAGATCCACTTCCGGGGATAGAGACTTTCTTT. Translated, it gives CASLDPLPGIETFF.

This chain links TRBV27 with TRBJ1-2, with D uncertain. This CDR3 comprises 15 residues. CDR1 and CDR2 from the germline V gene are MNHEY and SMNVEV (reference sequence). V was clipped by 7 bases and J by 0 bases, with 15 bases between them. Here the CDR3 DNA reads TGTGCCAGCACCCCTACTGGGATCGCTAACTATGGCTACACCTTC. It is translated as CASTPTGIANYGYTF.

V is TRBV5-1 and J is TRBJ1-2; D not resolved. Germline CDR1 reads SGHRS; CDR2 reads YFSETQ. Trimming left V 0 bases short and J 4 bases short, with 16 bases between. The CDR3 runs 16 residues. This CDR3 reads CASSLARIFGGYGYTF. The CDR3 nucleotides read TGCGCCAGCAGCTTGGCCCGAATATTCGGAGGCTATGGCTACACCTTC. Together with reference TRBV5-1 and TRBJ1-2, the CDR3 gives the full variable domain: KAGVTQTPRYLIKTRGQQVTLSCSPISGHRSVSWYQQTPGQGLQFLFEYFSETQRNKGNFPGRFSGRQFSNSRSEMNVSTLELGDSALYLCASSLARIFGGYGYTFGSGTRLTVV.

The chain uses TRBV11-2 and TRBJ2-5; 7 bases map to TRBD1. CDR3 length: 13 residues. The germline gives CDR1 SGHAT, CDR2 FQNNGV. The trim removed 8 bases at V and 4 bases at J, leaving 7 bases unmatched. CDR3 residues: CASGRQGGETQYF. The CDR3 DNA follows: TGTGCCAGCGGACGACAGGGTGGAGAGACCCAGTACTTC.

The genes are TRBV30 and TRBJ1-2; D possibly corresponds to TRBD1 (6 bases). V shed 4 bases and J shed 8 bases, with 17 bases lying between them. CDR1 and CDR2 (germline): GTSNPN, SVGIG (reference sequence). There are 13 residues in the CDR3. The CDR3: CAWKQQGVLGYTF. The DNA of the CDR3 is TGTGCCTGGAAGCAACAGGGAGTCTTGGGCTACACCTTC.